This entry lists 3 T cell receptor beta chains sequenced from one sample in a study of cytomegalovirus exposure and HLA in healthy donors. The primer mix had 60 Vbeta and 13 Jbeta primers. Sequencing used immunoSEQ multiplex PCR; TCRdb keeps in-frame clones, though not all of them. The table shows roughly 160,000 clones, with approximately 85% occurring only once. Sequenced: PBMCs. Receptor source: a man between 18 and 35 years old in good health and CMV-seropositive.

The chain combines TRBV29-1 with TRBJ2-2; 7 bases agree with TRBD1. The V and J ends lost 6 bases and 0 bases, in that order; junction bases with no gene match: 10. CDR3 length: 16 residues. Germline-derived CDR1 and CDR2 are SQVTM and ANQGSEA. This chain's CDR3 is CSVAADRPPNTGELFF. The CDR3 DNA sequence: TGCAGCGTCGCTGCGGACAGGCCACCGAACACCGGGGAGCTGTTTTTT.

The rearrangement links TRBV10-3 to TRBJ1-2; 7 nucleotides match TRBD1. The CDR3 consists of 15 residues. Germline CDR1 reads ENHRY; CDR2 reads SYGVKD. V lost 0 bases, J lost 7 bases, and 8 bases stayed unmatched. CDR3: CAISESVSGGRGYTF. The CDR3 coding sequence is TGTGCCATCAGTGAGTCGGTGTCAGGGGGTCGTGGCTACACCTTC.

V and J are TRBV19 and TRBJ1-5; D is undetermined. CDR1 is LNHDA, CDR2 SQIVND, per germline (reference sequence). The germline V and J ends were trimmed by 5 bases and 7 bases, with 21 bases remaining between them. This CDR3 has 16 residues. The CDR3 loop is CASSASQLGGHQPQHF. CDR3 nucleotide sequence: TGTGCCAGTAGTGCCTCCCAACTGGGAGGCCACCAGCCCCAGCATTTT.